This T cell receptor (beta chain) was recorded in a study of cytomegalovirus exposure and HLA in healthy donors. Study observations and caveats: Presence/absence analyses supposed approximately even sequencing depth among donors. Most of the CMV-associated TCR beta chains (in a later analysis) appeared to be HLA-restricted.

Primers for the PCR totalled 60 Vbeta and 13 Jbeta. Produced via immunoSEQ multiplex PCR; TCRdb's table is partial and in-frame only. The sample yields 110,000 to 150,000 clones, roughly three quarters seen once. On this clone: The antigen is undetermined.

As for the donors, each was a healthy bone marrow donor. CDR3 size: 16 residues. The V gene's germline CDR1 is SGHDT and CDR2 YYEEEE. V dropped 1 base and J dropped 5 bases, with 15 bases sitting between them. The sample comprised PBMCs. The V gene is TRBV5-6, the J gene TRBJ2-2, with a possible D match to TRBD1 (5 bases). This clonotype originated in a female donor in good health and CMV-seronegative. DNA for the CDR3: TGTGCCAGCAGCTTGCTGATCAGGGCGAGTACCGGGGAGCTGTTTTTT. Protein product: CASSLLIRASTGELFF.